The source of this T cell receptor beta chain is a study of T cells in Graves' hyperthyroidism and ophthalmopathy. Per the germline V gene, CDR1 is MNHNS and CDR2 is SASEGT. This CDR3 has 16 residues. The ends lost 10 bases at V and 4 bases at J; junction bases unmatched: 15. Amplified TCR beta CDR3 regions derived from RNA transcripts. Using the HTBI primer set, a first-round RT-PCR was run on the TCR CDR3. TCRdb recomputed calls from the multiplex PCR reads with MiXCR, one row per CDR3 protein. The sample records hundreds of thousands of distinct CDR3 sequences, around 19% being singletons. These patients, aged 18 to 65, had recently diagnosed hyperthyroidism lasting under 2 months. The blood was taken when hyperthyroidism was first diagnosed, before any ophthalmopathy symptoms showed up. Concerning this clonotype itself: Its antigen is unidentified.

Study-level findings and limits: Most thyroid clonotypes expanded above 0.001 appeared in blood too. Ophthalmopathy, as predicted by the model, came a median approximately 6.5 months after the prediction.

What was sequenced was blood. This receptor was taken from a woman aged 50 to 60 with Graves' hyperthyroidism that later progressed to Graves' ophthalmopathy. The chain links TRBV6-1 to TRBJ2-1; TRBD1 matches at 8 bases. CDR3: CATIDRGRGRYNEQFF. The CDR3 DNA follows: TGTGCCACCATTGACCGGGGCAGGGGGCGATACAATGAGCAGTTCTTC.